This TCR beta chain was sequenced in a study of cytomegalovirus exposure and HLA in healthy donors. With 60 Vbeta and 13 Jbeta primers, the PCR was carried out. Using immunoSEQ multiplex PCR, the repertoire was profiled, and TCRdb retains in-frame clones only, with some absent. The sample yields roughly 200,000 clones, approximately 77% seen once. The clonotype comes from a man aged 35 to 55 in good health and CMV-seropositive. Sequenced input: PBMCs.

In DNA form, the CDR3 reads TGCGCCAGCAGCCGGGATAACAGGGGATCTAACTATGGCTACACCTTC. Amino acids: CASSRDNRGSNYGYTF. V gene TRBV5-1 combines with J gene TRBJ1-2; 7 nucleotides align to TRBD1. Germline V gene sequence: CDR1 SGHRS, CDR2 YFSETQ. With 4 bases clipped from V and 0 bases from J, the junction kept 9 bases outside the gene matches. CDR3 length: 16 amino acids.